This TCR beta chain was recovered during a study of T-cell memory formation after mild COVID-19. In this sample, this clonotype turned up a few times. TCRdb recomputed calls from the 5' RACE reads with MiXCR, one row per CDR3 protein. The sample includes some 50,000 distinct CDR3 sequences, less than 15% seen only once; the top ten take almost 25%. The CDR3 runs to 10 residues. Germline CDR1 SQVTM, CDR2 ANQGSEA. V was shortened by 4 bases and J by 12 bases, with 10 bases between the two germline ends. Material for sequencing was PBMCs or a T cell subset sorted from them (not recorded which). The clonotype was recovered from a man younger than 35 who had mild COVID-19 (a few samples of this study predate the infection). Cell type and time point are not known. The chain couples TRBV29-1 to TRBJ2-1; D not certain. The CDR3 DNA reads TGCAGCGTTGTAGTGGTAAGGCAGTTCTTC. Protein sequence: CSVVVVRQFF.